Reported below is one T cell receptor (beta chain). Its specificity is not known. These data originate in a study of OX40 agonist ivuxolimab in advanced cancers. Overall study context: Among those enrolled, mean age was roughly 62 years (range 23 to 79) and approximately 80% were male. It was permissible to have had prior anti-PD-1, anti-PD-L1 or anti-CTLA-4 therapy, and approximately 41% had some.

The ends were cut back, 4 bases at V and 0 bases at J, with 9 bases in the middle. The length of the CDR3 is 13 residues. Germline CDR1 SQVTM, CDR2 ANQGSEA. Here immunoSEQ multiplex PCR was the method, and the copy in TCRdb shows in-frame clones only, minus some. The sample shows about 84,000 clones, roughly 89% of them seen only once. Whole-study results and caveats: Clonal expansion by week 6 occurred in CD4+ and CD8+ blood T cells (at 0.1 to 3.0 mg/kg). Some of the lowest clonal expansion was seen in partial responders at 0.1-3.0 mg/kg.

Sample: CD4+ or CD8+ T cells sorted from blood, taken in a trial of the OX40 agonist ivuxolimab. The receptor was derived from an adult with an advanced solid tumor such as melanoma, head and neck, liver or kidney cancer. V is TRBV29-1 and J is TRBJ1-2; D is uncertain. CDR3 sequence (DNA): TGCAGCGTTGGACACACCACTAACTATGGCTACACCTTC. This codes for CSVGHTTNYGYTF.